Reported below is one T cell receptor beta chain. A read error may be the cause here, since a much bigger clone is one base away. The study amplified the TCR beta CDR3 region from genomic DNA. This amplification was carried out by two rounds of multiplex PCR. First-round PCR, the initial amplification, used primers specific to each TRBV and TRBJ gene. TCRdb reprocessed the multiplex PCR reads via MiXCR and lists one record per CDR3 protein. The sample records 45,000 to 60,000 distinct CDR3 sequences, 30% to 40% being singletons. This CDR3 region has 16 residues. The germline V and J ends were trimmed by 5 bases and 2 bases, with 18 bases remaining between them. From germline, CDR1 is SEHNR and CDR2 FQNEAQ (reference sequence). The data originate from a study of prognosis after radiotherapy for stage I lung cancer.

The sample here was PBMCs, taken before or after stereotactic body radiation therapy (not recorded which). This chain links TRBV7-9 with TRBJ2-5, with D uncertain. The clonotype was recovered from a donor older than 45 with non-small cell lung cancer. The chain's CDR3 is CASSRTEVRPQETQYF. The DNA of the CDR3 is TGTGCCAGCAGCCGAACCGAAGTACGGCCACAAGAGACCCAGTACTTC.